Sequencing of this T cell receptor beta chain was carried out in a study of cytomegalovirus exposure and HLA in healthy donors. Generated by immunoSEQ multiplex PCR, the TCRdb table keeps only in-frame clones and is missing some. Of roughly 220,000 clones listed, 75% to 95% are singletons. V gave up 1 base and J gave up 9 bases; unmatched junction bases: 6. The V gene's germline CDR1 is SEHNR and CDR2 FQNEAQ (reference sequence). The CDR3 loop spans 15 amino acids. The clonotype originates from a woman between 18 and 30 years old in good health and CMV-seronegative. The sample consisted of PBMCs. The chain is built from TRBV7-9 and TRBJ1-4; 9 nucleotides match TRBD1. This CDR3 reads CASSLEGQGLKKLFF. For the CDR3, the DNA is TGTGCCAGCAGCTTAGAGGGACAGGGTCTTAAAAAACTGTTTTTT.